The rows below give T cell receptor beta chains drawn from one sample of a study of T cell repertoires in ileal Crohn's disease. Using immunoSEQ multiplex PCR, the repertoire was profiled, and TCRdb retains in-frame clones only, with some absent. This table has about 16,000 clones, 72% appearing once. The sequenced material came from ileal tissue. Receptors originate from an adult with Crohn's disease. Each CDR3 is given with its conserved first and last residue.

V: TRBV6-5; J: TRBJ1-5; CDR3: CASSSVGGGNQPQHF
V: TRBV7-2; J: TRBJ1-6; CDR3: CATSDREKRSYNSPLHF
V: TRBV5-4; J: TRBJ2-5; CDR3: CASSFGGVGETQYF
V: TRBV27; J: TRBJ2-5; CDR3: CASSSRLAGVETQYF
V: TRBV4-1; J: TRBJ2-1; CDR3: CASSQGLAGTHNEQFF
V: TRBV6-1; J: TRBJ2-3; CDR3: CASRLAGVKDTQYF
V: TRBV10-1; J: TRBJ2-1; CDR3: CASSESRWTSGYNEQFF
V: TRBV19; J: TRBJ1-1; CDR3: CASRGGAENTEAFF
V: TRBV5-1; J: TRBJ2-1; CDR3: CASSLGYVTYNEQFF
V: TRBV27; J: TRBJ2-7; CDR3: CASSPWDRASYEQYF
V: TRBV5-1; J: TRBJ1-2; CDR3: CASSLADRLDGYGYTF
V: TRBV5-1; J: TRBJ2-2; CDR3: CASSLVAGTATGELFF
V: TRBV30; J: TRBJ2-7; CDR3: CAWSVASGTEQYF
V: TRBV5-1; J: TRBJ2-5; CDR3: CASSRTGTSEETQYF
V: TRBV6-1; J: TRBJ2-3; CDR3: CASSEGSGSTDTQYF
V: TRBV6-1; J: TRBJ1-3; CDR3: CATGGQSGNTIYF
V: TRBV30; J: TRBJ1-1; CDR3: CAWSVQGDREAFF
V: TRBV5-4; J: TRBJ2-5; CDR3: CASSSTQEKTQYF
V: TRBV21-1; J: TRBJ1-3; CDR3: CASSKAWYRGLTGNTIYF
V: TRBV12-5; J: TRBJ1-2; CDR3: CASASLGTGGYGYTF
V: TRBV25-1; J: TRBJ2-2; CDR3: CASSEYRTGKGTGELFF
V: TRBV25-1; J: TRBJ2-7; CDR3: CASSDPGGPGEQYF
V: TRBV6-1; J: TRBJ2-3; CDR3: CASNLLDTDTQYF
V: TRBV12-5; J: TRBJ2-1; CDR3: CASGPPGTSSYNEQFF
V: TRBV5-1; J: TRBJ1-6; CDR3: CASSLGDNSPLHF
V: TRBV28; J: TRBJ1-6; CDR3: CASSSLQGTYNSPLHF
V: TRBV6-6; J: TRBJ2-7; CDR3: CASIRLAGVNEQYF
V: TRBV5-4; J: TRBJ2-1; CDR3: CASSLRSSYNEQFF
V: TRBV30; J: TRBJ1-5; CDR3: CAWSVRGSAHQPQHF
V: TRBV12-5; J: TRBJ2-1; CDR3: CASSGGRLAGVDNEQFF
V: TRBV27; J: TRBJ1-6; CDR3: CASTRDRASIDSPLHF
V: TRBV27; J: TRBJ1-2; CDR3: CASSTGSNSYGYTF
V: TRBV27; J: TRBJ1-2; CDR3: CASSLQGQGIGGYTF
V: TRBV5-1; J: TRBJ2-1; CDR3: CASSYTRSAFNEQFF
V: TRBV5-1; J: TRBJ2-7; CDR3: CASSSGTGAEQYF
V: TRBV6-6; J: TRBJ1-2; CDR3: CASTPGDSYGYTF
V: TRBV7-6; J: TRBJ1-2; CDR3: CASSFPGADGYTF
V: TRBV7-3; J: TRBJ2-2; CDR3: CASSNRESGELFF
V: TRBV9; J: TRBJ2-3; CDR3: CASSVGAGGSTDTQYF
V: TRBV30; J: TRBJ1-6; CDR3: CAWTRGNSPLHF
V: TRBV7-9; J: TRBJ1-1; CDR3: CASSPYRDRGTEAFF
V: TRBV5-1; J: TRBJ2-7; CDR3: CASSAGTGTYEQYF